The sample holds a few counts of the clone carrying this T cell receptor (beta chain). The data were obtained in a study of OX40 agonist ivuxolimab in advanced cancers. Background on the study: Dose-escalation cases comprised hepatocellular carcinoma, melanoma, renal cell or head and neck cancer. Therapy given before enrollment (anti-PD-1, anti-PD-L1 or anti-CTLA-4) was allowed, and over 35% had some. There were three patients with partial responses, one having hepatocellular carcinoma and two cutaneous melanoma.

Any history of autoimmune disease or systemic immunosuppression disqualified patients. The CDR3 runs 11 residues. Deletions cut 6 bases from V and 11 bases from J, with 13 bases between. CDR1 is MGHDK and CDR2 is SYGVNS in the germline V gene. The repertoire was sequenced with immunoSEQ multiplex PCR; TCRdb's copy has only in-frame clones and lacks some. The sample lists 30,000 to 45,000 clones; 86% were seen once. Specimen: CD4+ or CD8+ T cells sorted from blood, collected in a trial of the OX40 agonist ivuxolimab. This TCR came from an adult with an advanced solid tumor such as melanoma, head and neck, liver or kidney cancer. J is TRBJ1-1 and V is TRBV25-1; a possible D gene is TRBD1 (6 bases). The CDR3 sequence is CASRSGQTAFF. The CDR3 DNA follows: TGTGCCAGCAGATCTGGACAGACGGCTTTCTTT. The full variable domain, in which reference TRBV25-1 and TRBJ1-1 provide the parts outside the CDR3, is EADIYQTPRYLVIGTGKKITLECSQTMGHDKMYWYQQDPGMELHLIHYSYGVNSTEKGDLSSESTVSRIRTEHFPLTLESARPSHTSQYLCASRSGQTAFFGQGTRLTVV.